This entry lists 10 T cell receptor beta chains sequenced from one sample in a study of blood T cell repertoires in COVID-19. TCRdb's copy holds only in-frame clones and misses some; the assay was immunoSEQ multiplex PCR. Here the sample spans more than 250,000 clones, 90% being singletons. What was sequenced was PBMCs or T cells enriched from blood (not recorded which). The receptors derive from a young woman with acute COVID-19.

This clone was seen only once. J is TRBJ2-4 and V is TRBV7-6; 7 bases are a match to TRBD1. This CDR3 is built from 15 residues. V lost 5 bases to trimming and J lost 0 bases; unmatched junction nucleotides: 4. CDR1 SGHVS and CDR2 FNYEAQ come from the germline V gene. Here the CDR3 reads CASSRHRGAKNIQYF. CDR3 bases: TGTGCCAGCAGCCGACACAGGGGAGCCAAAAACATTCAGTACTTC.

The table lists this clone with a count of one. This chain links TRBV19 with TRBJ2-1, with a weak D call TRBD1 (5 bases). V lost 2 bases, J lost 7 bases, and 18 bases lay in between. This CDR3 spans 16 amino acids. Germline V gives CDR1 LNHDA, CDR2 SQIVND (reference sequence). The CDR3, as DNA: TGTGCCAGTAGTATACGAGGACAAGGCCCTAGGAATGAGCAGTTCTTC. Translated, it gives CASSIRGQGPRNEQFF.

This chain connects TRBV30 to TRBJ1-1; TRBD1 is a possible D gene (5 bases). There are 15 residues in the CDR3. Trimming shortened V by 0 bases and J by 1 base, and 12 bases separated the two germline ends. CDR1 and CDR2 from the germline V gene are GTSNPN and SVGIG (reference sequence). This CDR3 is CAWSVLDRQNTEAFF. The CDR3 nucleotides read TGTGCCTGGAGTGTTCTCGACAGACAGAACACTGAAGCTTTCTTT.

The rearrangement links TRBV27 to TRBJ2-3; 11 bases are a match to TRBD1. The CDR3 length is 16 residues. The germline gives CDR1 MNHEY, CDR2 SMNVEV (reference sequence). The V and J ends lost 9 bases and 2 bases, in that order; junction bases with no gene match: 10. CDR3 in amino acids: CARQAEGQGDTDTQYF. For the CDR3, the DNA is TGTGCCAGACAAGCCGAGGGACAGGGGGACACAGATACGCAGTATTTT.

The V and J genes are TRBV27 and TRBJ1-2; D possibly corresponds to TRBD1 (6 bases). This CDR3 has 16 residues. CDR1 is MNHEY, CDR2 SMNVEV, per germline (reference sequence). Trimming took off 1 base at V and 3 bases at J, with 15 bases between the two ends. Here the CDR3 reads CASSLFSGGDHYGYTF. CDR3 DNA: TGTGCCAGCAGTTTATTTTCGGGGGGCGATCACTATGGCTACACCTTC.

The chain couples TRBV2 to TRBJ1-5; a weak D match, TRBD1 (5 bases). Trimming took 3 bases from V and 7 from J, leaving 13 bases between them. The CDR3 consists of 14 residues. CDR1 is SNHLY and CDR2 is FYNNEI in the germline V gene. The CDR3 nucleotides are TGTGCCAGCAGTGACTGGGGCTTGGACCAGCCCCAGCATTTT. Its translation: CASSDWGLDQPQHF.

The chain has TRBV28 and TRBJ1-3; TRBD1 might be the D (6 bases). The V gene's germline CDR1 is MDHEN and CDR2 SYDVKM. V was pared by 5 bases and J by 12 bases, with 14 bases between. The length of the CDR3 is 12 residues. The CDR3 coding sequence is TGTGCCAGCAGTACCGGACAGTCGGGCATATATTTT. Translated, it gives CASSTGQSGIYF. The full variable domain, completed using reference TRBV28 and TRBJ1-3, is DVKVTQSSRYLVKRTGEKVFLECVQDMDHENMFWYRQDPGLGLRLIYFSYDVKMKEKGDIPEGYSVSREKKERFSLILESASTNQTSMYLCASSTGQSGIYFGEGSWLTVV.

The chain links TRBV28 to TRBJ1-4, with TRBD1 identical over 12 bases. Trimming removed 1 base from V and 8 bases from J; junction bases left unmatched: 2. Germline loops: CDR1 MDHEN, CDR2 SYDVKM. The CDR3 length is 15 residues. The CDR3 spells CASSLFGTGGEKLFF. Here the CDR3 DNA reads TGTGCCAGCAGTTTATTTGGGACAGGGGGCGAAAAACTGTTTTTT.

V and J are TRBV27 and TRBJ2-7; 7 bases map to TRBD1. The V gene end was trimmed by 7 bases and the J gene end by 9 bases; junction bases not matched to a gene: 21. CDR3 size: 16 residues. Germline V CDR1 and CDR2: MNHEY, SMNVEV (reference sequence). CDR3 nucleotide sequence: TGTGCCAGCATGGGCGCTGACAGGGTATGGCCAAGCGGGCAGTACTTC. Translation gives CASMGADRVWPSGQYF.

The chain recombines TRBV6-5 with TRBJ1-5; TRBD1 might be the D (5 bases). The CDR3 runs to 15 residues. Deletions cut 2 bases from V and 4 bases from J, with 12 bases between. Germline CDR1 is MNHEY and CDR2 is SVGAGI. CDR3 residues: CASSYSPGDNQPQHF. CDR3 coding DNA: TGTGCCAGCAGTTACAGTCCGGGGGATAATCAGCCCCAGCATTTT.